This paragraph reports one T cell receptor (beta chain). This sample was included in a study of T cell responses to AZD1222 COVID-19 vaccine. Across the study: Whether given at about 4 or about 12 weeks, second doses were pooled.

The CDR3 consists of 12 residues. The V gene lost 8 bases and the J gene lost 5 bases, with 16 bases spanning the gap. CDR1 and CDR2 (germline): GTSNPN, SVGIG (reference sequence). The repertoire was sequenced with immunoSEQ multiplex PCR; TCRdb's copy has only in-frame clones and lacks some. The table includes 93,000 or so clones, 90% detected once. The clonotype originates from an adult in good health. V is TRBV30 and J is TRBJ2-7, with TRBD1 as a possible D gene (6 bases). Source: peripheral blood, taken on day 0 of AZD1222 vaccination. In DNA form, the CDR3 reads TGTGCCCTCTCAAGGGGGAACGACGAGCAGTACTTC. Translation: CALSRGNDEQYF.